The 10 T cell receptor beta chains in this list originate from one sample, sequenced in a study of T cells in localized non-small cell lung cancer. Profiled with immunoSEQ multiplex PCR; TCRdb holds only in-frame clones, not every one. Of about 33,000 clones detected, more than 80% appear once; the ten largest clones hold around 7%. The specimen comprised peripheral blood, sampled before any cancer treatment. The receptors come from a female donor of 60 years or more with stage I lung adenocarcinoma.

This rearrangement joins TRBV6-6 to TRBJ1-5; D remains unclear. The V gene's germline CDR1 is MNHNY and CDR2 SVGAGI (reference sequence). CDR3 length: 13 residues. With 1 base removed from V and 11 bases from J, the gap between germline ends came to 12 bases. The chain's CDR3 is CASSYFEGLTQHF. The CDR3 DNA reads as TGTGCCAGCAGTTACTTTGAGGGCTTGACCCAGCATTTT.

V usage is TRBV10-2 and J usage is TRBJ1-2; a weak D match, TRBD1 (5 bases). The germline V gene has CDR1 WSHSY and CDR2 SAAADI. CDR3 length equals 17 residues. V lost 7 bases to trimming and J lost 7 bases, with 28 bases between them. CDR3 sequence (DNA): TGCGCCAGCACCCCCACCGGCTCCCTCGTAGTGCAGGGTGGCTACACCTTC. Translated: CASTPTGSLVVQGGYTF.

The DNA for the CDR3 is TGTGCCAGCAGCGTAGGATCGGGCTTTGGGACGGATTCCTACGAGCAGTACTTC. It codes for CASSVGSGFGTDSYEQYF. This sequence joins TRBV9 and TRBJ2-7; possibly TRBD1 or TRBD2 for D (5 bases each). Germline loops: CDR1 SGDLS, CDR2 YYNGEE. V was shortened by 0 bases and J by 1 base, with 20 bases between the two germline ends. This CDR3 spans 18 amino acids.

This chain links TRBV19 with TRBJ2-1; 9 nucleotides align to TRBD1. J was trimmed by 1 base and V by 5 bases; bases with no gene match: 6. There are 16 residues in the CDR3. Germline assignment: CDR1 LNHDA and CDR2 SQIVND (reference sequence). CDR3 bases: TGTGCCAGTAGTCCGTACAGGGGGCTATCCTACAATGAGCAGTTCTTC. Its protein is CASSPYRGLSYNEQFF.

The rearrangement links TRBV10-3 to TRBJ2-4; TRBD2 aligns across 12 bases. The CDR3 has 18 residues. The J segment lost 0 bases and the V segment lost 5 bases, leaving 8 bases of the junction unmatched. Germline lookup yields CDR1 ENHRY and CDR2 SYGVKD. DNA for the CDR3: TGTGCCATCAGTCCGACTAGCGGGGGCCCGCTAGCCAAAAACATTCAGTACTTC. This codes for CAISPTSGGPLAKNIQYF.

The chain carries TRBV15 and TRBJ2-3; 11 bases match TRBD2. J gave up 6 bases and V 5 bases, and 10 bases lay outside the gene matches. The germline CDR1 and CDR2 sequences are LNHNV and YYDKDF (reference sequence). This CDR3 is 16 amino acids long. This chain's CDR3 is CATSGRIAGGLDTQYF. Here the CDR3 DNA reads TGTGCCACCAGCGGACGGATAGCGGGGGGGCTGGATACGCAGTATTTT.

This chain joins TRBV7-2 and TRBJ1-5; possibly TRBD1 for D (6 bases). This CDR3 region has 16 residues. CDR1 SGHTA and CDR2 FQGNSA come from the germline V gene. V was shortened by 1 base and J by 0 bases, with 10 bases between the two germline ends. The CDR3 bases are TGTGCCAGCAGCTTAGAGACAGGTTATAGCAATCAGCCCCAGCATTTT. Its translation is CASSLETGYSNQPQHF. The full variable domain, its missing parts supplied by reference TRBV7-2 and TRBJ1-5, is GAGVSQSPSNKVTEKGKDVELRCDPISGHTALYWYRQSLGQGLEFLIYFQGNSAPDKSGLPSDRFSAERTGGSVSTLTIQRTQQEDSAVYLCASSLETGYSNQPQHFGDGTRLSIL.

The chain carries TRBV28 and TRBJ1-6; no firm D call. V lost 2 bases and J lost 6, with 11 bases in between. CDR3 length: 15 residues. Germline assignment: CDR1 MDHEN and CDR2 SYDVKM. Here the CDR3 reads CASSLVGRSNSPLHF. As DNA, the CDR3 is TGTGCCAGCAGTTTAGTAGGTCGCAGTAATTCACCCCTCCACTTT.

On this clone itself: One end of the junction fails to match germline, which may point to a read error. V and J are TRBV7-7 and TRBJ1-3; D is uncertain. CDR1 and CDR2 from the germline V gene are SSHAT and FNYEAQ (reference sequence). The CDR3 runs 15 residues. The CDR3 region is CASSTQDSSGNTIYF. CDR3 nucleotide sequence: TGTGCTAGCAGCACCCAGGATTCCTCTGGAAACACCATATATTTT.

This clone has just a few counts. The V gene is TRBV28, the J gene TRBJ1-2; D unclear. The CDR3 loop spans 11 amino acids. The germline gives CDR1 MDHEN, CDR2 SYDVKM. The V gene lost 4 bases and the J gene lost 8 bases, with 8 bases spanning the gap. CDR3 in amino acids: CASSSPRGYTF. The CDR3 DNA sequence: TGTGCCAGCAGTTCCCCCAGGGGCTACACCTTC.